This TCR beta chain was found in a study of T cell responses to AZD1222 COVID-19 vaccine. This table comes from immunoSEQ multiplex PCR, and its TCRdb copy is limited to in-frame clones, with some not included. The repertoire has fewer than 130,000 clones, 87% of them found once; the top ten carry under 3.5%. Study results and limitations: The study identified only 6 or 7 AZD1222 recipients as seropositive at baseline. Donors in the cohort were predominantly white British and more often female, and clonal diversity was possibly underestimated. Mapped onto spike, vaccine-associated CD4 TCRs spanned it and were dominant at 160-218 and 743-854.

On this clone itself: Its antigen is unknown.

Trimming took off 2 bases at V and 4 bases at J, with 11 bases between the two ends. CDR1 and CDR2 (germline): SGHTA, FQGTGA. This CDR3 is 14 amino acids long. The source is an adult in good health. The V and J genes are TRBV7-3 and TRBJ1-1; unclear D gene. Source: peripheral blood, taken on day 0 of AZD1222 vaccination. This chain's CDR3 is CASSLDASSTEAFF. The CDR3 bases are TGTGCCAGCAGCTTAGACGCTAGCAGCACTGAAGCTTTCTTT.